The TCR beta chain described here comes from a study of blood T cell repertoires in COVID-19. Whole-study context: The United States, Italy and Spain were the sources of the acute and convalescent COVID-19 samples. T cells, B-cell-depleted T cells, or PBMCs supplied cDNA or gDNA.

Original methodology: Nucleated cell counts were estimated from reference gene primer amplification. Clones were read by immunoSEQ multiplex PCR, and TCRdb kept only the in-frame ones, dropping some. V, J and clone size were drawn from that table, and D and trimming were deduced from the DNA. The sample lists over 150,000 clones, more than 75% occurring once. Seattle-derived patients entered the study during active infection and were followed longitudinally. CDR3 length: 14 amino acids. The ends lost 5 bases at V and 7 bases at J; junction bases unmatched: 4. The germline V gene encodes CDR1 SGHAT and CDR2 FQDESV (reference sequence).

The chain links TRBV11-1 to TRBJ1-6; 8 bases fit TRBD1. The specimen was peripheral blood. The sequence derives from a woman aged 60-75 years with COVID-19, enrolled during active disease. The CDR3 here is CASSANRGNSPLHF. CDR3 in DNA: TGTGCCAGCAGCGCAAACAGGGGGAATTCACCCCTCCACTTT.